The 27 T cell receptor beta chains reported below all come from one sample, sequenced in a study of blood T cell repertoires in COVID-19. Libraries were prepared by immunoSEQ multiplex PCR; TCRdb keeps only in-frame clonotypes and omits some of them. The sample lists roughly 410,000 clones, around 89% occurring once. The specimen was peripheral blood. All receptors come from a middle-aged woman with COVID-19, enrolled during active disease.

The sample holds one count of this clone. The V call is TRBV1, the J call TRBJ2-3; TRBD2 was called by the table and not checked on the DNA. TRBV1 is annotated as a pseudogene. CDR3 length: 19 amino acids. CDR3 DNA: TGCACCAGCAGCCAAGATCTGGCGGGGCAACGTCCTAGCACAGATACGCAGTATTTT. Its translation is CTSSQDLAGQRPSTDTQYF.

The CDR3 region has the DNA TGTGCCAGCAGCTTCTCCCGACTGGACTCTGGAAACACCATATATTTT. This codes for CASSFSRLDSGNTIYF. The J gene is TRBJ1-3, the V gene TRBV11-2; D is unclear. From germline, CDR1 is SGHAT and CDR2 FQNNGV. This CDR3 is 16 amino acids long. Trimming left V 3 bases short and J 0 bases short, with 12 bases between.

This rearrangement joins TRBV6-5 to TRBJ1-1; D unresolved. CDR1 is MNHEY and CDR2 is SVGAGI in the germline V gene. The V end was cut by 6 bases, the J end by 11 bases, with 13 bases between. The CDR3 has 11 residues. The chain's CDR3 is CASRVDGRAFF. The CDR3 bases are TGTGCCAGCAGGGTTGACGGGAGGGCTTTCTTT.

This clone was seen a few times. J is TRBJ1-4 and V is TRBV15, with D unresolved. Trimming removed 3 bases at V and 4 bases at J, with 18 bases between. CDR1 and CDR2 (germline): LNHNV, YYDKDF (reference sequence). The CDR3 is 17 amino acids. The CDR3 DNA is TGTGCCACCAGCAGCCCCTTAGCGGGCAGCTTTAATGAAAAACTGTTTTTT. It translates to CATSSPLAGSFNEKLFF.

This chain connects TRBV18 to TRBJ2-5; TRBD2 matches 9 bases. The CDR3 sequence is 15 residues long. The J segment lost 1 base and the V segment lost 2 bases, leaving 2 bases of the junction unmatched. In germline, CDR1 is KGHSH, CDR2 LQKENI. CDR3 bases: TGTGCCAGCTCACCATTGACTAGCGGCCAAGAGACCCAGTACTTC. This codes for CASSPLTSGQETQYF. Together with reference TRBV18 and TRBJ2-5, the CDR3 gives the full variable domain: NAGVMQNPRHLVRRRGQEARLRCSPMKGHSHVYWYRQLPEEGLKFMVYLQKENIIDESGMPKERFSAEFPKEGPSILRIQQVVRGDSAAYFCASSPLTSGQETQYFGPGTRLLVL.

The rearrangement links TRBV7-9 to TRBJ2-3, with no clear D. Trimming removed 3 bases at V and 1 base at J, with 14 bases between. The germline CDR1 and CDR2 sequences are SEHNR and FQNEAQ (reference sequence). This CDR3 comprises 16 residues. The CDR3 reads CASSFRPVIGTDTQYF. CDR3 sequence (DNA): TGTGCCAGCAGCTTTCGTCCCGTTATAGGCACAGATACGCAGTATTTT.

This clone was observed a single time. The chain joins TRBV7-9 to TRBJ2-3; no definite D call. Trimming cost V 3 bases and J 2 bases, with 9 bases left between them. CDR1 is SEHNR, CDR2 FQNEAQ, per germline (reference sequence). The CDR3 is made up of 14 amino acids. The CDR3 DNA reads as TGTGCCAGCAGCTTGCGAATCCCCACAGATACGCAGTATTTT. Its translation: CASSLRIPTDTQYF. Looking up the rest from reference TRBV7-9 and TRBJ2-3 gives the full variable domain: DTGVSQNPRHKITKRGQNVTFRCDPISEHNRLYWYRQTLGQGPEFLTYFQNEAQLEKSRLLSDRFSAERPKGSFSTLEIQRTEQGDSAMYLCASSLRIPTDTQYFGPGTRLTVL.

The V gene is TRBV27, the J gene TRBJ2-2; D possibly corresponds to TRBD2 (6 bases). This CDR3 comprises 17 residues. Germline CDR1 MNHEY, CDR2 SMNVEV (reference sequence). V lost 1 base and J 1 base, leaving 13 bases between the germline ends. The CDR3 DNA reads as TGTGCCAGCAGTTTATATGGGGGGACTCTGAACACCGGGGAGCTGTTTTTT. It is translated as CASSLYGGTLNTGELFF.

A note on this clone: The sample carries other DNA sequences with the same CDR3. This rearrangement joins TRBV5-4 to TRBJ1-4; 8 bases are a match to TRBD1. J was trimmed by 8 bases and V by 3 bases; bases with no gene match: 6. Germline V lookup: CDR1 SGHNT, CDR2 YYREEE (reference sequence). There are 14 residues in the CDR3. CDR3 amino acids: CASSSGQGREKLFF. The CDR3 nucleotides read TGTGCCAGCAGCTCCGGACAGGGCAGGGAAAAACTGTTTTTT.

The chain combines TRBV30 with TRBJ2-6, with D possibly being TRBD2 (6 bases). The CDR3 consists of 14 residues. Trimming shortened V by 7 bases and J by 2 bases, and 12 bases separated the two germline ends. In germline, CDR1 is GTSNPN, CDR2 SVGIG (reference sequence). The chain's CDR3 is CALTRGTGANVLTF. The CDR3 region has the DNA TGTGCCTTAACCCGGGGGACTGGGGCCAACGTCCTGACTTTC.

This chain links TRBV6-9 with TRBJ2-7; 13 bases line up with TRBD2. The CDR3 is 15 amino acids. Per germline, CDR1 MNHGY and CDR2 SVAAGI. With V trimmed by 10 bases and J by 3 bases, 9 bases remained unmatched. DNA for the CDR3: TGTGCCACCAAGACTAGCGGGAGGATCTTCTACGAGCAGTACTTC. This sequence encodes CATKTSGRIFYEQYF.

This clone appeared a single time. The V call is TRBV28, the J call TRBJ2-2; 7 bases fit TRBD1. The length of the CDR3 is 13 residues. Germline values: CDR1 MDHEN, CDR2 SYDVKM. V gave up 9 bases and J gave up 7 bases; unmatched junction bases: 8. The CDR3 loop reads CASYRGLIGELFF. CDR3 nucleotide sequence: TGTGCCAGTTACAGGGGTTTAATCGGGGAGCTGTTTTTT.

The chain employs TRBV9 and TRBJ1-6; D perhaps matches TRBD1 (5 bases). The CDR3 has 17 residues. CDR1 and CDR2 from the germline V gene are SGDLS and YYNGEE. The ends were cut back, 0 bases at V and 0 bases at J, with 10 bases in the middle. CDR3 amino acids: CASSVDRQSSYNSPLHF. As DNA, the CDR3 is TGTGCCAGCAGCGTAGATAGACAGAGCTCCTATAATTCACCCCTCCACTTT.

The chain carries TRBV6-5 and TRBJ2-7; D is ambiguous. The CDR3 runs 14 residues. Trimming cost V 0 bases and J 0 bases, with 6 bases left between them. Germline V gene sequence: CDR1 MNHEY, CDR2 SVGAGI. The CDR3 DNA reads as TGTGCCAGCAGTTACTCGGGCAGCTCCTACGAGCAGTACTTC. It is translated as CASSYSGSSYEQYF.

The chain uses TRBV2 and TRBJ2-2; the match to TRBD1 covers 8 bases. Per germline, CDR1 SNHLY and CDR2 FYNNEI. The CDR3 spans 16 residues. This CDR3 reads CATLSADRVRTGELFF. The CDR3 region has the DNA TGTGCTACACTTTCTGCGGACAGGGTACGGACCGGGGAGCTGTTTTTT. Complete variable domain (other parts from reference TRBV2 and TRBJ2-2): EPEVTQTPSHQVTQMGQEVILRCVPISNHLYFYWYRQILGQKVEFLVSFYNNEISEKSEIFDDQFSVERPDGSNFTLKIRSTKLEDSAMYFCATLSADRVRTGELFFGEGSRLTVL.

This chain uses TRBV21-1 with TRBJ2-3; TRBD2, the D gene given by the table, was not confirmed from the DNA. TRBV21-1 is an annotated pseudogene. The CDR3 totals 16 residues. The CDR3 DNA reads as TGTGCCAGCAGTCTGGGACTAGCGGGAAGGGCAGATACGCAGTATTTT. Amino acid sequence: CASSLGLAGRADTQYF.

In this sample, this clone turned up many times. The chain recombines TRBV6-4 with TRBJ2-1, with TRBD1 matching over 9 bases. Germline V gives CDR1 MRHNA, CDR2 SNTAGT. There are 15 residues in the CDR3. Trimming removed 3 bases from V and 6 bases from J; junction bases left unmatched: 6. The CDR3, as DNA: TGTGCCAGCAGTGAAGTCCCGGACAGGGGCAATGAGCAGTTCTTC. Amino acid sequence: CASSEVPDRGNEQFF.

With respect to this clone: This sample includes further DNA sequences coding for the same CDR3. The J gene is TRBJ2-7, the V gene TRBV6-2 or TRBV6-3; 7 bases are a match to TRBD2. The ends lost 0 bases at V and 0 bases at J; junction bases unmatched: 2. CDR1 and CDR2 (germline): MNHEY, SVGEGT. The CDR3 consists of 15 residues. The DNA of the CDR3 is TGTGCCAGCAGTTACTCTGGCGGGAGCTCCTACGAGCAGTACTTC. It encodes CASSYSGGSSYEQYF.

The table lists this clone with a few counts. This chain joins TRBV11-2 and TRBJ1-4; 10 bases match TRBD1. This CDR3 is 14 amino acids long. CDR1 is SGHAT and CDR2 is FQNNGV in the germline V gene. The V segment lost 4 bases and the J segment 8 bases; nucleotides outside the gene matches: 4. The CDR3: CASSSTGGEEKLFF. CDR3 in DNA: TGTGCCAGCAGCTCGACAGGGGGCGAAGAAAAACTGTTTTTT.

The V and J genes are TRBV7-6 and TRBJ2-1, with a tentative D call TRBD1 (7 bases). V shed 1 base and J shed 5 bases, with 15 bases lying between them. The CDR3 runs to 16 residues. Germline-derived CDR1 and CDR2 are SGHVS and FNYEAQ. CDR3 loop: CASSLGVAGGHNEQFF. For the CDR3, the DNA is TGTGCCAGCAGCTTAGGAGTGGCAGGGGGGCACAATGAGCAGTTCTTC.

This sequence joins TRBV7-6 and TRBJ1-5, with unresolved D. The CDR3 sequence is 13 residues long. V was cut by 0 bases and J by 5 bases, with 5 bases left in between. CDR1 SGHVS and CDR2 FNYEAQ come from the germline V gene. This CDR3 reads CASSLAGDQPQHF. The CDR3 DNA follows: TGTGCCAGCAGCTTAGCCGGGGATCAGCCCCAGCATTTT.

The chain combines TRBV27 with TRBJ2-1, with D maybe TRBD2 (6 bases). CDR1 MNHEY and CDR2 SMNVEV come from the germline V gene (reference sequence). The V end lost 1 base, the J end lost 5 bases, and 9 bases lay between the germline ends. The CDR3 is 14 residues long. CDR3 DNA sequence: TGTGCCAGCAGTTTATGGGGGGAGAACAATGAGCAGTTCTTC. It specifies CASSLWGENNEQFF.

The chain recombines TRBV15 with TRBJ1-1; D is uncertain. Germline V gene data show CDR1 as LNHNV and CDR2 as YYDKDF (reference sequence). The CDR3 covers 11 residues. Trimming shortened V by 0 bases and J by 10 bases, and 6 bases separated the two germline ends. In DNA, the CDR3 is TGTGCCACCAGCAGAGATAGTGGAGCTTTCTTT. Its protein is CATSRDSGAFF. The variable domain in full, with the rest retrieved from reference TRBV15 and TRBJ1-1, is DAMVIQNPRYQVTQFGKPVTLSCSQTLNHNVMYWYQQKSSQAPKLLFHYYDKDFNNEADTPDNFQSRRPNTSFCFLDIRSPGLGDTAMYLCATSRDSGAFFGQGTRLTVV.

In nucleotides, the CDR3 is TGTGCCAGCAGTTTAGTCCTAGCGGGGGTCCAAGAGACCCAGTACTTC. This encodes CASSLVLAGVQETQYF. The chain carries TRBV28 and TRBJ2-5; 10 nucleotides agree with TRBD2. Germline values: CDR1 MDHEN, CDR2 SYDVKM. This CDR3 comprises 16 residues. Trimming at V came to 2 bases and at J to 1 base, leaving 4 bases not matched to a gene. The full variable domain, its missing parts supplied by reference TRBV28 and TRBJ2-5, is DVKVTQSSRYLVKRTGEKVFLECVQDMDHENMFWYRQDPGLGLRLIYFSYDVKMKEKGDIPEGYSVSREKKERFSLILESASTNQTSMYLCASSLVLAGVQETQYFGPGTRLLVL.

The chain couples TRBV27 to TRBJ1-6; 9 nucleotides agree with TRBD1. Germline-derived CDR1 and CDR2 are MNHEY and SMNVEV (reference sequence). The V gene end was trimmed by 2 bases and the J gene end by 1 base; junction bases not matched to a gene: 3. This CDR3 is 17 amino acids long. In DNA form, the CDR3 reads TGTGCCAGCAGTTTAATACAGGGGGCGTCCTATAATTCACCCCTCCACTTT. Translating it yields CASSLIQGASYNSPLHF.

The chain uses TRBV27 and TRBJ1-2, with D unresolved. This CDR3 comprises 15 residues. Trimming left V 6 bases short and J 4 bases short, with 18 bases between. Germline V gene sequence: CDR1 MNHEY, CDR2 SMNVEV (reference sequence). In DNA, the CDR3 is TGTGCCAGCAGGCCCCGGTCGGGGATAGGCTATGGCTACACCTTC. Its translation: CASRPRSGIGYGYTF.

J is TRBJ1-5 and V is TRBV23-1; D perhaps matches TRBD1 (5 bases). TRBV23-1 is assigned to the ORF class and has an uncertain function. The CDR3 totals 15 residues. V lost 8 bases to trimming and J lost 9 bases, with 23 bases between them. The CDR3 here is CASSWGDWRSGPQHF. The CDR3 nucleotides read TGCGCCAGCTCTTGGGGGGACTGGAGGAGTGGGCCCCAGCATTTT.